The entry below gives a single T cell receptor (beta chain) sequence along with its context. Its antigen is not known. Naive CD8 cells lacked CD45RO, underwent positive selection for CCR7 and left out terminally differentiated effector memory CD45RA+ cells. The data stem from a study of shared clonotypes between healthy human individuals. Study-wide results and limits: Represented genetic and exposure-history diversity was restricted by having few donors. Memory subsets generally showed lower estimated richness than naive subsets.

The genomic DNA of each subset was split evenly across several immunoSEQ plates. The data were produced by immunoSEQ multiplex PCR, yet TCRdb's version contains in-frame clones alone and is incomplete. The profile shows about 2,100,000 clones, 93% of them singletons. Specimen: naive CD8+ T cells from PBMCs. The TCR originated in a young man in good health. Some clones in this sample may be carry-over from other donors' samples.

CDR3 bases: TGTGCCAGCAGCTCCCAAACCGGGGGAAACTTCCCCTCCTCTGGAAACACCATATATTTT. This gives the protein CASSSQTGGNFPSSGNTIYF. V usage is TRBV9 and J usage is TRBJ1-3; TRBD1 is a possible D gene (5 bases). The CDR3 loop spans 20 amino acids. With 4 bases removed from V and 0 bases from J, the gap between germline ends came to 26 bases. The V gene's germline CDR1 is SGDLS and CDR2 YYNGEE.